The 13 T cell receptor beta chains below come from one sample, sequenced in a study of T cell changes during pregnancy in multiple sclerosis. Data came from immunoSEQ multiplex PCR; TCRdb stores just in-frame clones and leaves some out. The sample holds about 67,000 clones, roughly 90% seen once. This specimen consisted of peripheral blood, obtained in the second trimester of pregnancy. Receptors originate from a female donor with multiple sclerosis, enrolled in a pregnancy study.

This rearrangement joins TRBV7-2 to TRBJ1-1, with 10 bases that match TRBD1. The V segment lost 5 bases and the J segment 6 bases; nucleotides outside the gene matches: 9. CDR3 size: 15 residues. Germline assignment: CDR1 SGHTA and CDR2 FQGNSA. The CDR3 region is CASSPTGTGVPEAFF. The CDR3 DNA follows: TGTGCCAGCAGCCCAACCGGGACAGGGGTCCCTGAAGCTTTCTTT.

The chain has TRBV27 and TRBJ2-7; TRBD1 might be the D (5 bases). Trimming stripped 3 bases from V and 4 bases from J, with 13 bases between. The V gene's germline CDR1 is MNHEY and CDR2 SMNVEV (reference sequence). The CDR3 consists of 14 residues. CDR3: CASSLVGQSYEQYF. CDR3 DNA: TGTGCCAGCAGTTTGGTGGGGCAGAGTTACGAGCAGTACTTC.

The CDR3 region is CASSEDLRGTEAFF. In nucleotides, the CDR3 is TGTGCCAGCAGTGAAGACTTAAGGGGGACTGAAGCTTTCTTT. V is TRBV6-1 and J is TRBJ1-1; D is possibly TRBD1 (6 bases). The CDR3 runs 14 residues. The germline V gene encodes CDR1 MNHNS and CDR2 SASEGT. Trimming removed 1 base at V and 5 bases at J, with 11 bases between.

CDR3 amino acids: CAWSLTGAGGYTF. CDR3 in DNA: TGTGCCTGGAGTCTGACAGGGGCTGGCGGCTACACCTTC. This rearrangement joins TRBV30 to TRBJ1-2; 8 nucleotides match TRBD1. The CDR3 has 13 amino acids. Trimming took 2 bases from V and 8 from J; bases not matched to a gene: 7. CDR1 is GTSNPN, CDR2 SVGIG, per germline (reference sequence).

The chain joins TRBV4-1 to TRBJ2-7; possible D gene TRBD2, 6 bases. CDR1 and CDR2 (germline): MGHRA, YSYEKL. The CDR3 has 16 amino acids. V gave up 5 bases and J gave up 2 bases, with 19 bases separating them. The CDR3 coding sequence is TGCGCCAGCAGCGCAAGCTTCGGGAGAAACCCCTACGAGCAGTACTTC. It encodes CASSASFGRNPYEQYF.

The chain recombines TRBV27 with TRBJ2-7, with TRBD2 as a possible D gene (5 bases). V gave up 6 bases and J gave up 3 bases, with 15 bases separating them. Germline CDR1 reads MNHEY; CDR2 reads SMNVEV (reference sequence). CDR3 length: 14 residues. The CDR3 region has the DNA TGTGCCAGCAGCCCCGGACTCGGCTACTACGAGCAGTACTTC. Residues: CASSPGLGYYEQYF.

V gene TRBV5-1 combines with J gene TRBJ1-4; D perhaps matches TRBD1 (6 bases). This CDR3 contains 16 residues. The V end was cut by 0 bases, the J end by 4 bases, with 13 bases between. The germline gives CDR1 SGHRS, CDR2 YFSETQ. The CDR3 is CASSLVQGSFNEKLFF. CDR3 DNA sequence: TGCGCCAGCAGCTTGGTCCAGGGGTCCTTTAATGAAAAACTGTTTTTT.

The rearrangement uses TRBV6-1 and TRBJ2-1; a possible D gene is TRBD1 (5 bases). Germline V CDR1 and CDR2: MNHNS, SASEGT. Trimming shortened V by 1 base and J by 0 bases, and 7 bases separated the two germline ends. This CDR3 comprises 15 residues. CDR3 in amino acids: CASSEDGASYNEQFF. DNA of the CDR3: TGTGCCAGCAGTGAAGATGGGGCCTCCTACAATGAGCAGTTCTTC.

This clone appeared a single time. J is TRBJ1-1 and V is TRBV25-1; tentative D call: TRBD1 (5 bases). This CDR3 contains 14 residues. The V gene's germline CDR1 is MGHDK and CDR2 SYGVNS. Trimming removed 1 base at V and 3 bases at J, with 9 bases between. The CDR3 reads CASSESGWHTEAFF. In DNA form, the CDR3 reads TGTGCCAGCAGTGAATCAGGGTGGCACACTGAAGCTTTCTTT.

A few counts support this clone. This sequence joins TRBV4-1 and TRBJ2-5; 8 nucleotides align to TRBD2. The CDR3 is made up of 16 amino acids. The ends lost 4 bases at V and 2 bases at J; junction bases unmatched: 9. Germline loops: CDR1 MGHRA, CDR2 YSYEKL. The CDR3 region is CASSPGQTSGQETQYF. CDR3 nucleotide sequence: TGCGCCAGCAGCCCAGGCCAAACTAGCGGACAAGAGACCCAGTACTTC.

The rearrangement links TRBV4-1 to TRBJ2-7, with a weak D call TRBD2 (6 bases). Trimming stripped 3 bases from V and 4 bases from J, with 19 bases between. Germline CDR1 and CDR2: MGHRA and YSYEKL. CDR3 length equals 16 residues. The CDR3 nucleotides are TGCGCCAGCAGCCAGGAACTCTCGGGGAGGATTTACGAGCAGTACTTC. Amino acid sequence: CASSQELSGRIYEQYF.

CDR3 loop: CASSPQRGTGELFF. The CDR3 nucleotides are TGTGCCAGCAGCCCACAGAGGGGGACCGGGGAGCTGTTTTTT. The V and J genes are TRBV7-2 and TRBJ2-2, with a weak D call TRBD1 (6 bases). Germline CDR1 reads SGHTA; CDR2 reads FQGNSA. V lost 5 bases and J 5 bases, leaving 12 bases between the germline ends. The CDR3 has 14 residues.

The J gene is TRBJ2-5, the V gene TRBV5-1, with TRBD2 matching over 7 bases. V shed 5 bases and J 3 bases; nucleotides not matched to a gene: 10. Germline values: CDR1 SGHRS, CDR2 YFSETQ. The CDR3 has 15 amino acids. This CDR3 is CASRSRGVNEETQYF. As DNA, the CDR3 is TGCGCCAGCAGATCTCGGGGGGTCAATGAAGAGACCCAGTACTTC.